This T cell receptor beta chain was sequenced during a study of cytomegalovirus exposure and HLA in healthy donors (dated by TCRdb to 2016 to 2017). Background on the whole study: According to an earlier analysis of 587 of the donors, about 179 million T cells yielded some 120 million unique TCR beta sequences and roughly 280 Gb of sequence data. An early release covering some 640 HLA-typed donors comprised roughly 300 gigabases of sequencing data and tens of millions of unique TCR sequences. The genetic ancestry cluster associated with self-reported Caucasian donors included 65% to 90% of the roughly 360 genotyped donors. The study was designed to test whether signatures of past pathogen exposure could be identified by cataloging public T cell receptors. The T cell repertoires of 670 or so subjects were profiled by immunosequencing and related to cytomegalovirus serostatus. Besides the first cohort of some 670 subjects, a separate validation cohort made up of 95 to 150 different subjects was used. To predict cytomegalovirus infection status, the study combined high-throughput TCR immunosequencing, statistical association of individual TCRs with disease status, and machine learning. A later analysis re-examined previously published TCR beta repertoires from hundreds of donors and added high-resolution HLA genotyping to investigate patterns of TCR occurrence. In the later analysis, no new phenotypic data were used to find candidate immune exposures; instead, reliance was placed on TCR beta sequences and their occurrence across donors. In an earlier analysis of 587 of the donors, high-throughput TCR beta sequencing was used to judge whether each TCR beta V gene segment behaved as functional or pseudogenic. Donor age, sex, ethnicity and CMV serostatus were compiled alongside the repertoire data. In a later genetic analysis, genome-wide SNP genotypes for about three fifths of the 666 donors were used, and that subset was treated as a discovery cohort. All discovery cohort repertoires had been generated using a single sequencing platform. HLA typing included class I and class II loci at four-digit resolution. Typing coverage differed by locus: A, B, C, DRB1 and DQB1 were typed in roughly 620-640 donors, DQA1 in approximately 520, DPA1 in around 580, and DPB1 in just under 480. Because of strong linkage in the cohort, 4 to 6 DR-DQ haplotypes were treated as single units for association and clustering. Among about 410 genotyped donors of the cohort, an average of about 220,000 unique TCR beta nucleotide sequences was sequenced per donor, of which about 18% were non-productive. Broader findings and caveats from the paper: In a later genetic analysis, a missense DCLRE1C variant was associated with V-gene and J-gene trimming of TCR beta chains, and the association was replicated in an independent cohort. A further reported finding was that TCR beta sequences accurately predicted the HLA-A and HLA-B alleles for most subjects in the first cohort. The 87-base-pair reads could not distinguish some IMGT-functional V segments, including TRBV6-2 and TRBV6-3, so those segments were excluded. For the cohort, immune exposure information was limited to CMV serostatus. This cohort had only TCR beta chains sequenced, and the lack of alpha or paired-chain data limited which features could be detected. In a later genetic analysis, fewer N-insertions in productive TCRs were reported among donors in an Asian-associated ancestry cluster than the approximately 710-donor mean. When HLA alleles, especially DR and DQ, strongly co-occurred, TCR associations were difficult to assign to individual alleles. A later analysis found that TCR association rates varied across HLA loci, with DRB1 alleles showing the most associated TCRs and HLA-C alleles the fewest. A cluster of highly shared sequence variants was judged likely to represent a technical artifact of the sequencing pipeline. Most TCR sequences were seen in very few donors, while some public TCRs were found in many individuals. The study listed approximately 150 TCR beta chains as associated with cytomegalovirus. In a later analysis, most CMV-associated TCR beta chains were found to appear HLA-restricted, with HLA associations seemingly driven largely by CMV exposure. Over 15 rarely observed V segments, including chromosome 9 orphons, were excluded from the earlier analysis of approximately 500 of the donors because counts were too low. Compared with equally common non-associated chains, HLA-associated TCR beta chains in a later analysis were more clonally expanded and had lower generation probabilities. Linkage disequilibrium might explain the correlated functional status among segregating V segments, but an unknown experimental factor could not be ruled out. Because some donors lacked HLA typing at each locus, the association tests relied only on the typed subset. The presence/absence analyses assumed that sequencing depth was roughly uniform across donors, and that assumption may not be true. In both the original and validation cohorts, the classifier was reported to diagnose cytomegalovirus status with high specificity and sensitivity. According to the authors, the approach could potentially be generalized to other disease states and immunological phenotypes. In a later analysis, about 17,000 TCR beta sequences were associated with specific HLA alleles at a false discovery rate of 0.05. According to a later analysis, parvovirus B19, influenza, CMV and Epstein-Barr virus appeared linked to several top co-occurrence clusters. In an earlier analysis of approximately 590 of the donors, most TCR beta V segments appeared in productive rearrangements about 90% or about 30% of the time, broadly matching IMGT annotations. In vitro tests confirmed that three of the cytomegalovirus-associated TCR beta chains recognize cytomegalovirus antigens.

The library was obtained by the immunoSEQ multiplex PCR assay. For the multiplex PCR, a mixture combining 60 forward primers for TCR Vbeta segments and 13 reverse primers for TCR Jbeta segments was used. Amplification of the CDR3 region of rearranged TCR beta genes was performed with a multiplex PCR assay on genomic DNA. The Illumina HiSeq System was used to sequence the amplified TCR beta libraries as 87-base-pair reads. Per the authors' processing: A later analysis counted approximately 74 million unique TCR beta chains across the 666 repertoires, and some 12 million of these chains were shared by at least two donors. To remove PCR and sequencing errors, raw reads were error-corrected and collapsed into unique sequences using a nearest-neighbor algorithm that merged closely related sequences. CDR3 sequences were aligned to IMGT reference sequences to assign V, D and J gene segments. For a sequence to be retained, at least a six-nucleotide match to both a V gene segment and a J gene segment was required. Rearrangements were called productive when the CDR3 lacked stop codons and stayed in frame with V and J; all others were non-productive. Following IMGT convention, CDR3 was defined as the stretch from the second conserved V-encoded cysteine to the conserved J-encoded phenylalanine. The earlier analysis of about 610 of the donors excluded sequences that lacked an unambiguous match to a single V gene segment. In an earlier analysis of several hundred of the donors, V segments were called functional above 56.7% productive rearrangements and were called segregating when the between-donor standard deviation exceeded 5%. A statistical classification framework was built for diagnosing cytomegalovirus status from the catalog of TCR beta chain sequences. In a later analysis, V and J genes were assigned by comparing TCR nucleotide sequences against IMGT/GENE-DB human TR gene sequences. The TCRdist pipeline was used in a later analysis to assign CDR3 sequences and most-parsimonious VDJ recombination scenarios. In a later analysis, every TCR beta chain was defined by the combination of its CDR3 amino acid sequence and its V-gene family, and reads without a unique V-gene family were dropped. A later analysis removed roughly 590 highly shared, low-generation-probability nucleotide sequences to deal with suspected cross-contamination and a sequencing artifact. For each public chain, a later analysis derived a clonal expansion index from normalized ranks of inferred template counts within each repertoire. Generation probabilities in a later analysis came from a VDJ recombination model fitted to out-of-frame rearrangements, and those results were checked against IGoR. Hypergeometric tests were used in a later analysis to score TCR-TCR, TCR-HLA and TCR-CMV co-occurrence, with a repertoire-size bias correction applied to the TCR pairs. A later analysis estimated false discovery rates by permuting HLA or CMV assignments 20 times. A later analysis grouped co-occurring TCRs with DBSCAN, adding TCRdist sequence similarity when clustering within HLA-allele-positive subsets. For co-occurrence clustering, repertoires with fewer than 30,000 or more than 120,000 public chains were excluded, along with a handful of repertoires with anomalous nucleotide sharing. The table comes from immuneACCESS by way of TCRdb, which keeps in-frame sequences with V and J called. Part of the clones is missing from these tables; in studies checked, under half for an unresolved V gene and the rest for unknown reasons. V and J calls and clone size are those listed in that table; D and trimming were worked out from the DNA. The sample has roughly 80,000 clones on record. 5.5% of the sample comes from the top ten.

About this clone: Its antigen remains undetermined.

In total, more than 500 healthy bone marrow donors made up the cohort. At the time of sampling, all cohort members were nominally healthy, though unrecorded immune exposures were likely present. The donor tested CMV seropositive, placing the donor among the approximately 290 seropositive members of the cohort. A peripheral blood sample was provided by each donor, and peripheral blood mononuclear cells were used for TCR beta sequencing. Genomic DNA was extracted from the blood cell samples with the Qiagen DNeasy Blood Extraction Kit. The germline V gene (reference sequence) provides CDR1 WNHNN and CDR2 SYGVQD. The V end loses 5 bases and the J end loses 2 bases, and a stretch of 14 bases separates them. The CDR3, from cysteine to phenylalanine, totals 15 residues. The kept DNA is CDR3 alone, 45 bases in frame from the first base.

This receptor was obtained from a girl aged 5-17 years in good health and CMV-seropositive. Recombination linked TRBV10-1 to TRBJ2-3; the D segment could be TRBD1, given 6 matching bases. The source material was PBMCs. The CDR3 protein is CASSTDRFFTDTQYF. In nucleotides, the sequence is TGCGCCAGCAGTACCGACAGGTTTTTCACAGATACGCAGTATTTT.